This T cell receptor beta chain is from a study of T-cell reconstitution after alpha-beta-depleted transplantation in children. CDR1 MNHNS and CDR2 SASEGT come from the germline V gene. This CDR3 spans 13 amino acids. Trimming pared 6 bases from V and 4 bases from J, leaving 10 bases between. The library targeted TCRbeta and was prepared with unique molecular identifiers. TCRdb re-derived calls from the PCR reads in MiXCR, one entry per CDR3 protein. The sample consists of more than 550,000 distinct CDR3 sequences, under 12% of them appearing once. The sequenced sample was PBMCs from the stem cell graft donor, obtained from the stem cell graft. This TCR was recovered from a human donor who donated a stem cell graft to a child with acute myeloid leukemia. The V and J genes are TRBV6-1 and TRBJ1-5, with D maybe TRBD1 (6 bases). The CDR3 region has the DNA TGTGCCAGCAGCAATACAGGGAATCAGCCCCAGCATTTT. Residues: CASSNTGNQPQHF.